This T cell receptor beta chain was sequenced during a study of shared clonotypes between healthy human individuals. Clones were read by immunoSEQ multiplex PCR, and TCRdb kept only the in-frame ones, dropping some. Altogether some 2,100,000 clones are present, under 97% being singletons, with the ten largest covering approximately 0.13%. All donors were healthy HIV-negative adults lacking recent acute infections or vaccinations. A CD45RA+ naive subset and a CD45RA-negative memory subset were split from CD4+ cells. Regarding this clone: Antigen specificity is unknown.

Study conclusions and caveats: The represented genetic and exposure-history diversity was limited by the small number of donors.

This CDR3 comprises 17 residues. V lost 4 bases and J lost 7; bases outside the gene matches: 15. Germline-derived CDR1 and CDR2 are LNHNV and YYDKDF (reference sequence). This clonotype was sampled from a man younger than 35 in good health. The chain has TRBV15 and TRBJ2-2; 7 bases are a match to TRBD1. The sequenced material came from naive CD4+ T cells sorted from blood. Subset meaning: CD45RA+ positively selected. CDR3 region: CATSTHRGGSEDGELFF. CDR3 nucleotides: TGTGCCACCAGCACTCACAGGGGCGGTTCGGAGGACGGGGAGCTGTTTTTT.